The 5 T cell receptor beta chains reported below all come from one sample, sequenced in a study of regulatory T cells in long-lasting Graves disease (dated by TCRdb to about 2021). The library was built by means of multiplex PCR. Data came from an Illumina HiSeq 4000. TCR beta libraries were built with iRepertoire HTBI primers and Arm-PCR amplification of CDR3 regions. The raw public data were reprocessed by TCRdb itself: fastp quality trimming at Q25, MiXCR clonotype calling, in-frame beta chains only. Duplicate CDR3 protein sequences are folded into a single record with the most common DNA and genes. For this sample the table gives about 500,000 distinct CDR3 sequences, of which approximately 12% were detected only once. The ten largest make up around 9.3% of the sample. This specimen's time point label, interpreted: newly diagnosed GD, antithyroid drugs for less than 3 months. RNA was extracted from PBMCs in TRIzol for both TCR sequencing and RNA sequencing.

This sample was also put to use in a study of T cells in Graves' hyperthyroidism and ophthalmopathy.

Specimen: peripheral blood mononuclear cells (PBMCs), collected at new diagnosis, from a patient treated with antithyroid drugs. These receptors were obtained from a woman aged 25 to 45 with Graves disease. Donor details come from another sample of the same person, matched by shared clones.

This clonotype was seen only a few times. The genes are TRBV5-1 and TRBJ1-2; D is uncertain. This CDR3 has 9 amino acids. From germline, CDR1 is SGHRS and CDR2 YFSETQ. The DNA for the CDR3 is TGCCTCAACCTTCATGGCTACACCTTC. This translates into CLNLHGYTF.

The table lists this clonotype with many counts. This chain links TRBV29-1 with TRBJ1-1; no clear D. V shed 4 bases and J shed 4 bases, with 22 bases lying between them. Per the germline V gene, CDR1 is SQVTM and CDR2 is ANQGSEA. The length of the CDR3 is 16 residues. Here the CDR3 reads CSVVSGSGLRSTEAFF. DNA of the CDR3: TGCAGCGTTGTCAGTGGGTCTGGTCTGAGAAGCACTGAAGCTTTCTTT.

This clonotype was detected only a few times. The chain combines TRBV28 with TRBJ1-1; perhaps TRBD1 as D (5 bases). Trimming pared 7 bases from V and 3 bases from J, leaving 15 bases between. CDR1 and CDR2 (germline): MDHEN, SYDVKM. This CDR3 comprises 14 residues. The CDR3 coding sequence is TGTGCCAGCATCCCCCCGGGACGCTACACTGAAGCTTTCTTT. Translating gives CASIPPGRYTEAFF.

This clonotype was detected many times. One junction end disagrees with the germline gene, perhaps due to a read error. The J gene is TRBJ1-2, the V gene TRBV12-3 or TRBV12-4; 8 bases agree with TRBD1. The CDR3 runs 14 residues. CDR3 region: CASSLDRGKSGYTF. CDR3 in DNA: TGTGCCAGCAGCTTAGACAGGGGAAAAAGTGGCTACACCTTC.

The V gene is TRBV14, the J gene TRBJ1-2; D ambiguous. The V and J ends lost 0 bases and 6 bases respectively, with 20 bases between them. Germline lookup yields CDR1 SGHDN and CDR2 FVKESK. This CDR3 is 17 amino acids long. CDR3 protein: CASSQDWVGLSIDGYTF. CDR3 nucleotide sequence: TGTGCCAGCAGCCAAGATTGGGTCGGACTATCCATTGATGGCTACACCTTC.